This passage covers 20 T cell receptor beta chains from one sample sequenced in a study of blood T cell repertoires in COVID-19. Produced via immunoSEQ multiplex PCR; TCRdb's table is partial and in-frame only. This sample has about 190,000 clones, with around 84% found just once. What was sequenced was peripheral blood. These receptors were obtained from a human donor in a cohort sampled during active COVID-19.

V gene TRBV5-1 combines with J gene TRBJ2-3, with D uncertain. Trimming took off 2 bases at V and 4 bases at J, with 17 bases between the two ends. Germline V lookup: CDR1 SGHRS, CDR2 YFSETQ. This CDR3 spans 16 amino acids. CDR3 DNA: TGCGCCAGCAGCTTCCAGGCAGGCCTTCTGCCAGATACGCAGTATTTT. It is translated as CASSFQAGLLPDTQYF.

This chain joins TRBV3-1 (or the pseudogene TRBV3-2) and TRBJ1-3, with D possibly TRBD1 on 6 matching bases. CDR1 and CDR2 (germline): LGHDT, YNNKEL (reference sequence). The ends were cut back, 5 bases at V and 6 bases at J, with 14 bases in the middle. The CDR3 totals 14 residues. As DNA, the CDR3 is TGTGCCAGCAGCGAAGGACAGTGGGCAAACACCATATATTTT. Translated, it gives CASSEGQWANTIYF.

V and J are TRBV2 and TRBJ2-5; 9 nucleotides match TRBD1. The CDR3 extends over 14 amino acids. V shed 6 bases and J 2 bases; nucleotides not matched to a gene: 4. Germline CDR1 is SNHLY and CDR2 is FYNNEI. DNA for the CDR3: TGTGCCAGCAGCTCCGGGACAGGGCAAGAGACCCAGTACTTC. Its translation: CASSSGTGQETQYF.

J is TRBJ2-2 and V is TRBV5-6; TRBD1 agrees at 9 bases. The trim removed 1 base at V and 6 bases at J, leaving 7 bases unmatched. Germline-derived CDR1 and CDR2 are SGHDT and YYEEEE. The CDR3 sequence is 16 residues long. As DNA, the CDR3 is TGTGCCAGCAGCTTGTGGCGAAGGACAGGGGCCGGGGAGCTGTTTTTT. It specifies CASSLWRRTGAGELFF.

The chain couples TRBV7-9 to TRBJ1-2, with D unclear. The length of the CDR3 is 13 residues. Trimming removed 2 bases from V and 4 bases from J, with 8 bases in between. Germline CDR1 SEHNR, CDR2 FQNEAQ (reference sequence). CDR3: CASSLPGSYGYTF. Here the CDR3 DNA reads TGTGCCAGCAGCTTACCGGGGTCCTATGGCTACACCTTC. The full variable domain, with the rest looked up from reference TRBV7-9 and TRBJ1-2, is DTGVSQNPRHKITKRGQNVTFRCDPISEHNRLYWYRQTLGQGPEFLTYFQNEAQLEKSRLLSDRFSAERPKGSFSTLEIQRTEQGDSAMYLCASSLPGSYGYTFGSGTRLTVV.

Only a few counts were recorded for this clone. The rearrangement joins TRBV7-8 to TRBJ1-5; D ambiguous. V was trimmed by 1 base and J by 4 bases, leaving 5 bases between them. This CDR3 is 13 amino acids long. The germline V gene encodes CDR1 SGHVS and CDR2 FQNEAQ. This chain's CDR3 is CASSLDLNQPQHF. The CDR3 DNA follows: TGTGCCAGCAGCTTAGATCTTAATCAGCCCCAGCATTTT.

CDR3 sequence (DNA): TGTGCCAGCCGGTGGCGGGGTACTTACGAGCAGTACGTC. Amino acids: CASRWRGTYEQYV. V gene TRBV5-8 combines with J gene TRBJ2-7; D may be TRBD2 (6 bases). Germline lookup yields CDR1 SGHTS and CDR2 YDEGEE. V was clipped by 7 bases and J by 4 bases, with 15 bases between them. This CDR3 is 13 amino acids long.

The V gene is TRBV6-5, the J gene TRBJ2-7, with 9 bases that match TRBD1. Germline CDR1 reads MNHEY; CDR2 reads SVGAGI. V lost 6 bases to trimming and J lost 0 bases; unmatched junction nucleotides: 3. The CDR3 runs 14 residues. DNA for the CDR3: TGTGCCAGCAGACAGGGGGCGACCTCCTACGAGCAGTACGTC. Translating gives CASRQGATSYEQYV.

V is TRBV7-2 and J is TRBJ2-2; 12 bases are shared with TRBD2. V was clipped by 4 bases and J by 7 bases; unmatched bases: 13. CDR1 SGHTA and CDR2 FQGNSA come from the germline V gene. The CDR3 is made up of 18 amino acids. CDR3 protein: CASSYKGLAGFSVGELFF. The CDR3 DNA reads TGTGCCAGCAGCTACAAAGGACTAGCGGGATTCTCGGTCGGGGAGCTGTTTTTT.

This clone occurred many times. This rearrangement joins TRBV11-2 to TRBJ2-3, with no clear D. The length of the CDR3 is 13 residues. Germline V CDR1 and CDR2: SGHAT, FQNNGV. V was cut by 0 bases and J by 6 bases, with 7 bases left in between. The CDR3 loop is CASSLDPRDTQYF. CDR3 nucleotide sequence: TGTGCCAGCAGCTTAGACCCCCGGGATACGCAGTATTTT.

The chain carries TRBV13 and TRBJ2-1; a possible D gene is TRBD2 (6 bases). The germline V gene encodes CDR1 PRHDT and CDR2 FYEKMQ (reference sequence). The CDR3 is 14 amino acids. V lost 5 bases and J 6 bases, leaving 14 bases between the germline ends. The CDR3 is CASSETRTFNEQFF. CDR3 bases: TGTGCCAGCAGCGAGACTAGGACGTTCAATGAGCAGTTCTTC.

The rearrangement links TRBV12-5 to TRBJ1-1, with D maybe TRBD1 (6 bases). V was shortened by 7 bases and J by 1 base, with 13 bases between the two germline ends. The CDR3 length is 14 residues. CDR1 and CDR2 (germline): LGHNT, FRNRAP. CDR3 protein: CASVTGGTNTEAFF. The CDR3 DNA sequence: TGTGCTAGTGTTACGGGGGGCACGAACACTGAAGCTTTCTTT.

The CDR3 DNA follows: TGTGCCAGCAGCTTAGCCGCGAATCAGCCCCAGCATTTT. Translating it yields CASSLAANQPQHF. The V and J genes are TRBV7-2 and TRBJ1-5; unclear D gene. The germline V gene encodes CDR1 SGHTA and CDR2 FQGNSA. The V and J ends lost 0 bases and 4 bases respectively, with 4 bases between them. The CDR3 loop spans 13 amino acids.

The chain has TRBV5-6 and TRBJ1-1, with 7 bases identical to TRBD1. This CDR3 region has 13 residues. The trim removed 5 bases at V and 5 bases at J, leaving 6 bases unmatched. The germline V gene encodes CDR1 SGHDT and CDR2 YYEEEE. The CDR3 DNA reads as TGTGCCAGCAGAGCAGGGGGTTTTACTGAAGCTTTCTTT. Protein product: CASRAGGFTEAFF. The complete variable domain, with remaining parts taken from reference TRBV5-6 and TRBJ1-1, reads DAGVTQSPTHLIKTRGQQVTLRCSPKSGHDTVSWYQQALGQGPQFIFQYYEEEERQRGNFPDRFSGHQFPNYSSELNVNALLLGDSALYLCASRAGGFTEAFFGQGTRLTVV.

V is TRBV11-2 and J is TRBJ1-1, with a possible D match to TRBD1 (5 bases). V lost 5 bases and J 4 bases, leaving 14 bases between the germline ends. This CDR3 spans 14 amino acids. Per the germline V gene, CDR1 is SGHAT and CDR2 is FQNNGV. DNA for the CDR3: TGTGCCAGCAGCCGCAAAGGGGTCACCACTGAAGCTTTCTTT. Its protein is CASSRKGVTTEAFF.

The sample holds one count of this clone. The V call is TRBV2, the J call TRBJ2-7; perhaps TRBD1 as D (6 bases). The CDR3 spans 14 residues. Looked up from germline, CDR1 is SNHLY and CDR2 is FYNNEI. Trimming pared 6 bases from V and 5 bases from J, leaving 17 bases between. CDR3: CASRQPVGAHEQYF. The CDR3 DNA sequence: TGTGCCAGCAGGCAACCCGTGGGGGCACACGAGCAGTACTTC. The full variable domain, its missing parts supplied by reference TRBV2 and TRBJ2-7, is EPEVTQTPSHQVTQMGQEVILRCVPISNHLYFYWYRQILGQKVEFLVSFYNNEISEKSEIFDDQFSVERPDGSNFTLKIRSTKLEDSAMYFCASRQPVGAHEQYFGPGTRLTVT.

This CDR3 is CASSLSSGGASDTQYF. In nucleotides, the CDR3 is TGTGCCAGCAGCCTCTCCTCAGGGGGTGCATCAGATACGCAGTATTTT. V gene TRBV7-7 combines with J gene TRBJ2-3; 7 nucleotides align to TRBD1. The CDR3 is 16 residues long. J lost 4 bases, V lost 5 bases, and 12 bases had no gene match. CDR1 and CDR2 (germline): SSHAT, FNYEAQ (reference sequence).

The V call is TRBV7-2, the J call TRBJ2-1; D remains ambiguous. The CDR3 is 15 residues long. CDR1 and CDR2 from the germline V gene are SGHTA and FQGNSA. V gave up 5 bases and J gave up 3 bases, with 14 bases separating them. CDR3 in amino acids: CASSRRSASYNEQFF. For the CDR3, the DNA is TGTGCCAGCAGCCGCCGGAGCGCCAGCTACAATGAGCAGTTCTTC.

DNA for the CDR3: TGTGCCACCAGTGGCGGGGGACAGGGTATGGAGAAACTGTTTTTT. This codes for CATSGGGQGMEKLFF. The rearrangement uses TRBV24-1 and TRBJ1-4; 9 bases match TRBD1. The ends lost 5 bases at V and 11 bases at J; junction bases unmatched: 11. The CDR3 has 15 amino acids. Germline values: CDR1 KGHDR, CDR2 SFDVKD.

The J gene is TRBJ2-2, the V gene TRBV6-6; D is possibly TRBD1 (6 bases). V gave up 6 bases and J gave up 4 bases, with 15 bases separating them. Germline V gives CDR1 MNHNY, CDR2 SVGAGI (reference sequence). The CDR3 length is 15 residues. CDR3 in DNA: TGTGCCAGCAGCCAGACCCAGGGGAGCACCGGGGAGCTGTTTTTT. Its translation is CASSQTQGSTGELFF.